Sequencing of this T cell receptor beta chain was carried out in a study of response to subunit inactivated influenza vaccine. General observations from the study: The authors proposed limited new T cell recruitment per seasonal influenza vaccination.

A note on this clonotype: Its specificity is not known.

Trimming stripped 4 bases from V and 0 bases from J, with 12 bases between. This CDR3 has 15 residues. The V gene's germline CDR1 is MNHEY and CDR2 SVGEGT. TCRdb used MiXCR to reprocess the RT-PCR reads, holding one entry per CDR3 protein. Of about 650,000 distinct CDR3 sequences listed, around 14% are singletons. The V and J genes are TRBV6-2 or TRBV6-3 and TRBJ1-2, with D unclear. The receptor was derived from a man aged 50 or older who received an inactivated influenza vaccine. The material sequenced was PBMCs from blood, taken 11 to 12 days after vaccination. The CDR3 DNA follows: TGTGCCAGCAGTTCCCCGGCGGATGCTAACTATGGCTACACCTTC. This codes for CASSSPADANYGYTF.